Listed here is a single TCR beta chain. As yet, its antigen is unknown. These data are taken from a study of blood T cells in healthy people across ages. The authors ran a second PCR of about 6 to 11 cycles using a sample-barcoded 5' primer and a J-beta primer mix. MiXCR, applied by TCRdb to the 5' RACE reads, yields one record per CDR3 protein. The sample has around 1,600,000 distinct CDR3 sequences, less than 45% seen once. Findings and caveats of the study: With age, beta diversity per million T cells declined roughly linearly, significantly by approximately 40. Donors of long life had a larger count of naive CD4+ cells and greater diversity than aged donors.

This CDR3 is built from 15 residues. Trimming at V came to 9 bases and at J to 3 bases, leaving 10 bases not matched to a gene. The germline gives CDR1 SNHLY, CDR2 FYNNEI. The people who gave samples were healthy Caucasians from Russia, aged roughly 6 to 95. PBMCs, at least 6.5 million per sample, were isolated. The rearrangement links TRBV2 to TRBJ1-5; 8 nucleotides agree with TRBD1. This TCR was sampled from a woman in her late teens or twenties in good health. The sequenced material came from blood. The CDR3, as DNA: TGTGCCAGTAGAGAGGACAGGGTCCACAATCAGCCCCAGCATTTT. As protein: CASREDRVHNQPQHF.